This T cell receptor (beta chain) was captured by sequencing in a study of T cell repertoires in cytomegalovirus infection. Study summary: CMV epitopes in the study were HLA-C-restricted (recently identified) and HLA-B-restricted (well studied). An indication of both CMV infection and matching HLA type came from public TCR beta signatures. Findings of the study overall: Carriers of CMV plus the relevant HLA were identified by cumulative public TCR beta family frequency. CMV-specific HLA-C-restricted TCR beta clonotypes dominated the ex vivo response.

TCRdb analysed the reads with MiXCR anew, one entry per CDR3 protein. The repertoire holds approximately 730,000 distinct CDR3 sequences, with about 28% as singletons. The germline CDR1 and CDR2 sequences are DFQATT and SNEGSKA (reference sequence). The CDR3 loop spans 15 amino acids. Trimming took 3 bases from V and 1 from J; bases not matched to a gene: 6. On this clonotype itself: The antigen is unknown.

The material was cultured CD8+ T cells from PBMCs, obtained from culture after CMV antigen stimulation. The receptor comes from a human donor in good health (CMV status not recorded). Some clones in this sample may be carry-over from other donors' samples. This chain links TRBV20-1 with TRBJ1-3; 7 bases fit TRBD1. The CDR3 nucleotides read TGCAGTGCTAGTCACTACAGGGGATCTGGAAACACCATATATTTT. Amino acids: CSASHYRGSGNTIYF.